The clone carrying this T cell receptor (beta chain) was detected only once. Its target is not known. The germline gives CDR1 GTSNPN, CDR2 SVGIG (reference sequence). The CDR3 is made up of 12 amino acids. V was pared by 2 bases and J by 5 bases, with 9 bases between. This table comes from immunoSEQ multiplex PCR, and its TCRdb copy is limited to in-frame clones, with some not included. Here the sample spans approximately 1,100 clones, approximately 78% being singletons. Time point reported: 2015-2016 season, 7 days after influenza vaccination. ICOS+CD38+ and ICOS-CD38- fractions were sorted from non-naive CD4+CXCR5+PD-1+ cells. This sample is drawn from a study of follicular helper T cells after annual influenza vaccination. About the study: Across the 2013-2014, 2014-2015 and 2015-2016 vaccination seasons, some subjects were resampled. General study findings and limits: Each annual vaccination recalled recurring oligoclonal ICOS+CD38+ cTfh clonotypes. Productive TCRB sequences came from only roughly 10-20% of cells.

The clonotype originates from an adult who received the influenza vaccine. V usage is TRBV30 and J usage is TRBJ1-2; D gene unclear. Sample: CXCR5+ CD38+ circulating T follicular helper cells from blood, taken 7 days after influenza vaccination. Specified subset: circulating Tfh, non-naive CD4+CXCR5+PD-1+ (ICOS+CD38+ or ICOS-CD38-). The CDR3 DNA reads TGTGCCTGGAGTCGTACAGAATATGGCTACACCTTC. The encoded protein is CAWSRTEYGYTF.